This T cell receptor beta chain was sequenced during a study of T cell responses to AZD1222 COVID-19 vaccine. Measured with immunoSEQ multiplex PCR; TCRdb has only the in-frame clones, and not every one. The data show 150,000 to 200,000 clones, 85% to 95% seen once. This receptor was obtained from an adult in good health. Sequencing was performed on peripheral blood, taken on day 0 of AZD1222 vaccination.

CDR3: CASSSPTGTYPYEQYF. Written as DNA, the CDR3 is TGTGCCAGCAGTTCCCCGACAGGCACTTATCCCTACGAGCAGTACTTC. The chain links TRBV27 to TRBJ2-7; a possible D gene is TRBD1 (6 bases). The length of the CDR3 is 16 residues. Deletions cut 4 bases from V and 2 bases from J, with 18 bases between. Germline values: CDR1 MNHEY, CDR2 SMNVEV (reference sequence).